This TCR beta chain is drawn from a study of T-cell memory formation after mild COVID-19. CDR1 and CDR2 from the germline V gene are KGHSH and LQKENI. The CDR3 sequence is 12 residues long. Trimming removed 3 bases from V and 3 bases from J, with 5 bases in between. TCRdb re-analysed the 5' RACE reads in MiXCR, keeping a single row per CDR3 protein. The table shows more than 100,000 distinct CDR3 sequences, with roughly 6% occurring only once. The V and J genes are TRBV18 and TRBJ2-5; D not certain. The origin of this receptor is an adult woman who had mild COVID-19 (a few samples of this study predate the infection). Cell type and time point are not known. What was sequenced was PBMCs or a T cell subset sorted from them (not recorded which). This CDR3 reads CASSPLKETQYF. Written as DNA, the CDR3 is TGTGCCAGCTCACCTTTAAAAGAGACCCAGTACTTC.